The clone carrying this T cell receptor (beta chain) has ten or more counts. The data originate from a study of blood T cells in healthy people across ages. Overall study context: About one barcoded beta molecule per two T cells came from capture by template switching.

From germline, CDR1 is DFQATT and CDR2 SNEGSKA (reference sequence). V was cut by 3 bases and J by 0 bases, with 9 bases left in between. CDR3 length: 14 residues. Alongside a J-beta primer mix, a sample-barcoded 5' primer served in a second PCR lasting 7 to 11 cycles. MiXCR was run by TCRdb on the 5' RACE reads, yielding one entry per CDR3 protein. The sample carries 650,000 or so distinct CDR3 sequences, roughly half recorded once. Sequences were obtained from blood. This receptor was identified in an elderly woman in good health. This chain connects TRBV20-1 to TRBJ2-1, with D uncertain. CDR3 protein: CSASGPGSYNEQFF. The DNA for the CDR3 is TGCAGTGCTAGCGGGCCAGGCTCCTACAATGAGCAGTTCTTC.